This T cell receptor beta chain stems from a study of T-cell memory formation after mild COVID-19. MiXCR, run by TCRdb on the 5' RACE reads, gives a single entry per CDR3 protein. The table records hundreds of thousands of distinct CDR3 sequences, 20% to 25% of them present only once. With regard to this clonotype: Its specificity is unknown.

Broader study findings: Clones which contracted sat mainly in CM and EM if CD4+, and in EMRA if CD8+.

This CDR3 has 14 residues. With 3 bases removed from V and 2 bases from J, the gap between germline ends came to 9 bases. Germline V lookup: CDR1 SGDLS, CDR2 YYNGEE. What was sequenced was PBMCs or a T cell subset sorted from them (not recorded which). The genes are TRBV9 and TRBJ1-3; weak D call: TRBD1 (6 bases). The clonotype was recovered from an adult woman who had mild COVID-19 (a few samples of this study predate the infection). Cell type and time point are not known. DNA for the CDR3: TGTGCCAGCAGCGCAGGACAGCCTGGAAACACCATATATTTT. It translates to CASSAGQPGNTIYF.